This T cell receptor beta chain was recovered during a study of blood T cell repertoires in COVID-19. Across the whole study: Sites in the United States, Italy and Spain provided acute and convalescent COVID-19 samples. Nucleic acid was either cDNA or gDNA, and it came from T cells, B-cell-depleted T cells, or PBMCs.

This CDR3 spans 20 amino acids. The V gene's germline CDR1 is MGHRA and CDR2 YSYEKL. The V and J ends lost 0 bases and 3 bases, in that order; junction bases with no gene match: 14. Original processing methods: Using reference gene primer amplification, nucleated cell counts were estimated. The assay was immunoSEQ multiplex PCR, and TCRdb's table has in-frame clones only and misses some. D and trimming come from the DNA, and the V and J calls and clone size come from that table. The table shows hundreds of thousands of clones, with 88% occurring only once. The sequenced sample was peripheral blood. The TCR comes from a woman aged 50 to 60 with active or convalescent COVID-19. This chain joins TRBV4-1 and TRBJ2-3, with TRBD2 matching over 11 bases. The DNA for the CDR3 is TGCGCCAGCAGCCAAGATTCCCCTCTAGCGGGAGGATTCGCAACAGATACGCAGTATTTT. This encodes CASSQDSPLAGGFATDTQYF.